This TCR beta chain originates from a study of regulatory T cells in long-lasting Graves disease. Relying on iRepertoire HTBI primers and Arm-PCR of CDR3 regions, the team built TCR beta libraries. TCRdb ran MiXCR on the multiplex PCR reads and lists one entry per CDR3 protein. The data contain 500,000 to 700,000 distinct CDR3 sequences, about 30% of them singletons. Specified time point: persistent/refractory GD, antithyroid drugs over 5 years with positive TRAb. PBMC-extracted RNA yielded the TCR library. The J segment lost 12 bases and the V segment lost 7 bases, leaving 5 bases of the junction unmatched. CDR3 length: 12 residues. In germline, CDR1 is SEHNR, CDR2 FQNEAQ (reference sequence).

Here the sequenced sample was peripheral blood mononuclear cells (PBMCs), taken when the disease was refractory, from a patient treated with antithyroid drugs. The sequence was obtained from a female donor with Graves disease. V usage is TRBV7-9 and J usage is TRBJ1-4, with 10 bases identical to TRBD1. CDR3 sequence: CASTIGQGELFF. The CDR3, as DNA: TGTGCCAGCACCATCGGACAGGGGGAACTGTTTTTT.